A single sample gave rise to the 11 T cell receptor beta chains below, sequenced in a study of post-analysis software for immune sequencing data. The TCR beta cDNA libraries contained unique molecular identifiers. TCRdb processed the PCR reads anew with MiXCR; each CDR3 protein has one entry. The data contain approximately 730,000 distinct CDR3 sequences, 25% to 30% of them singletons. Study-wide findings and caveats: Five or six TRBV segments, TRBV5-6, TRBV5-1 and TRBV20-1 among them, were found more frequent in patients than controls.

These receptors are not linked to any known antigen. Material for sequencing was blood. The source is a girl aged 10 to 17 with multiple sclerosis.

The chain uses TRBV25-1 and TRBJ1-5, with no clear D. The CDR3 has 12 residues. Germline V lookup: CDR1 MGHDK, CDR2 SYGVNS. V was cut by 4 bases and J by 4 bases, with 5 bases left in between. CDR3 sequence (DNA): TGTGCCAGCAGTGCACTAAATCAGCCCCAGCATTTT. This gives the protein CASSALNQPQHF.

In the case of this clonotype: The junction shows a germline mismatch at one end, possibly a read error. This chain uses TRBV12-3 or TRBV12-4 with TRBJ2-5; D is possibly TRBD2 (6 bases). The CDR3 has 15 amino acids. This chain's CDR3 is CACSLTGTEQETQYF. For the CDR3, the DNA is TGTGCCTGCAGCCTCACCGGGACTGAGCAAGAGACCCAGTACTTC.

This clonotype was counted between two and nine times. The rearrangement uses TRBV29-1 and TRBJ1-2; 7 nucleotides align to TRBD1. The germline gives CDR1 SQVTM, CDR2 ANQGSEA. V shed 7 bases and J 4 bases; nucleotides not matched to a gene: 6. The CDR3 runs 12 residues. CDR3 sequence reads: CSAWTGAYGYTF. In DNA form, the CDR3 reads TGCAGCGCCTGGACAGGTGCCTATGGCTACACCTTC.

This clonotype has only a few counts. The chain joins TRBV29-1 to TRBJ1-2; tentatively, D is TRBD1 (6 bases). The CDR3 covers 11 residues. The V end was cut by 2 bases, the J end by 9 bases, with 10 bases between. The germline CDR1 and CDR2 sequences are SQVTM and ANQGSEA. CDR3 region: CSVEMGGSYTF. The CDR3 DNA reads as TGCAGCGTTGAAATGGGGGGCAGCTACACCTTC.

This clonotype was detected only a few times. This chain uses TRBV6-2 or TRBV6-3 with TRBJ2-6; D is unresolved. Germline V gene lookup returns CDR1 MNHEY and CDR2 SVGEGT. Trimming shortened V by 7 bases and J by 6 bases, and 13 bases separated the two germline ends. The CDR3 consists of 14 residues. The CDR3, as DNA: TGTGCCAGCACCCGGGCCCGTTCGGCCAACGTCCTGACTTTC. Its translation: CASTRARSANVLTF.

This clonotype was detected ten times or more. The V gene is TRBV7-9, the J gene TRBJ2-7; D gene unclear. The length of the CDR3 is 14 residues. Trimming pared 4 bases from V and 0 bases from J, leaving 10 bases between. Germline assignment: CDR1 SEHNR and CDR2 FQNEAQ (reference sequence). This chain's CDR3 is CASSSGQSSYEQYF. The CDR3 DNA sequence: TGTGCCAGCAGCTCCGGCCAGAGCTCCTACGAGCAGTACTTC.

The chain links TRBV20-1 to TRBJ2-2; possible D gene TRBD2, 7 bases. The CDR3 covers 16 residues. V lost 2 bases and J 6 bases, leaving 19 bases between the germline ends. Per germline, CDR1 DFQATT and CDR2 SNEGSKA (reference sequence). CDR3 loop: CSARFWGGRISGELFF. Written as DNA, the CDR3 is TGCAGTGCTAGATTTTGGGGGGGGCGAATCTCCGGGGAGCTGTTTTTT.

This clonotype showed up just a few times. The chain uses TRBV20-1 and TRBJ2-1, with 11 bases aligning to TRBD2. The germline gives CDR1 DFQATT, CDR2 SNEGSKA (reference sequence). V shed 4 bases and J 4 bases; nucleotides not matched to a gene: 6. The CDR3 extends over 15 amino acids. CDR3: CSAMIAGGSYNEQFF. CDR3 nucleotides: TGCAGTGCTATGATAGCGGGGGGGTCATACAATGAGCAGTTCTTC.

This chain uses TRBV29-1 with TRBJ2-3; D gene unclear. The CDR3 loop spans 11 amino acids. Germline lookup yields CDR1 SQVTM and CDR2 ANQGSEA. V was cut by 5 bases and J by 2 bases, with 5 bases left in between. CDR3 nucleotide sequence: TGCAGCGTTCGGCCCACAGATACGCAGTATTTT. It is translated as CSVRPTDTQYF.

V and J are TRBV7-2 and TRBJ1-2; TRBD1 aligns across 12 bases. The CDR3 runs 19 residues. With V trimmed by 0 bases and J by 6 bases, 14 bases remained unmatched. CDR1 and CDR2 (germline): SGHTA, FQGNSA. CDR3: CASSLARWGQGARIDGYTF. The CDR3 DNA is TGTGCCAGCAGCTTAGCTCGGTGGGGACAGGGGGCGAGAATTGATGGCTACACCTTC.

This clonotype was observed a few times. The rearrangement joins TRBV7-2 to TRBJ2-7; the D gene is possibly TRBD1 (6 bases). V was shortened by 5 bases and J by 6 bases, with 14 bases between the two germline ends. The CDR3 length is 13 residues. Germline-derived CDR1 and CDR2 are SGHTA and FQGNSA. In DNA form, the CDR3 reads TGTGCCAGCAGCCCTTGGCAGGGGCTCGAGCAGTACTTC. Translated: CASSPWQGLEQYF.